The rows below give T cell receptor beta chains drawn from one sample of a study of identical twins. TCRdb used MiXCR to reprocess the 5' RACE reads, holding one entry per CDR3 protein. The top ten clones hold under 3% of a sample with some 560,000 distinct CDR3 sequences, 9% to 10% of them seen once. This sample also appeared in a second study, on yellow fever vaccine responses in identical twins.

The sample was PBMCs. These receptors came from a young woman in good health. Both conserved end residues are part of each CDR3. The D gene is left open where the match is weak. Part of the rows lack a size; the others show once, few, many or a class for expanded clones.

j_gene	d_gene	abundance	v_gene	CDR3nt	CDR3aa
TRBJ2-7	TRBD1	NA	TRBV20-1	TGCAGTGCTAGAGACCCCGGACAGGGTACCCACGAGCAGTACTTC	CSARDPGQGTHEQYF
TRBJ2-1	NA	few	TRBV4-3	TGCGCCAGCAGCCAAGATCGGGACATTCTGCCTAATGAGCAGTTCTTC	CASSQDRDILPNEQFF
TRBJ2-3	TRBD1	many	TRBV5-5	TGTGCCAGCAGCCGCGCGCCGGGACAGGGCGCAGATACGCAGTATTTT	CASSRAPGQGADTQYF
TRBJ2-7	NA	NA	TRBV12-3/TRBV12-4	TGTGCCAGCAGTCCCACTGGCCCCTGGTTCTACGAGCAGTACTTC	CASSPTGPWFYEQYF
TRBJ2-7	NA	NA	TRBV7-3	TGTGCCAGCAGCCCCTCTAGCTGGGCCTACGAGCAGTACTTC	CASSPSSWAYEQYF
TRBJ2-3	NA	few	TRBV7-6	TGTGCCAGCAGCTTATATCAGCGAAACACAGATACGCAGTATTTT	CASSLYQRNTDTQYF
TRBJ2-3	TRBD2	few	TRBV24-1	TGTGCCACCAGTGATTTGCGGCTAGCGGGAGGAGTAGATACGCAGTATTTT	CATSDLRLAGGVDTQYF
TRBJ2-1	NA	few	TRBV3-1	TGTGCCAGCAGCCCCAAAAGGGAGTCCTCGGGCGATGAGCAGTTCTTC	CASSPKRESSGDEQFF
TRBJ2-1	NA	many	TRBV29-1	TGCAGCGTTGAAAGGGTCAATGAGCAGTTCTTC	CSVERVNEQFF
TRBJ1-2	TRBD1	few	TRBV10-2	TGCGCCAGCAGTCATACAGGGGACTATGGCTACACCTTC	CASSHTGDYGYTF
TRBJ2-7	NA	few	TRBV7-9	TGTGCCAGCAGCTTAGGGAACCAGGTTATAGACTACGAGCAGTACTTC	CASSLGNQVIDYEQYF
TRBJ2-7	NA	NA	TRBV20-1	TGCAGTGCTAGAGTGAGTAGCGGAGCCTACGAGCAGTACTTC	CSARVSSGAYEQYF
TRBJ2-1	NA	NA	TRBV29-1	TGCAGCGTTGAATGGTCCCTTTCGCGGTACAATGAGCAGTTCTTC	CSVEWSLSRYNEQFF
TRBJ2-4	NA	few	TRBV20-1	TGCAGTGCTAGAGATCGCCGGGGCACATGGGACATTCAGTACTTC	CSARDRRGTWDIQYF
TRBJ1-2	NA	NA	TRBV29-1	TGCAGCGTTGACGGGATAACTAACTATGGCTACACCTTC	CSVDGITNYGYTF
TRBJ2-3	NA	many	TRBV7-2	TGTGCCAGCAGCTTAGCAAGCGGATGGGGGCCAGATACGCAGTATTTT	CASSLASGWGPDTQYF
TRBJ2-7	TRBD1	many	TRBV11-2	TGTGCCAGCAGCTCGCTCAAGGGACAGGGAATATTGGAGCAGTACTTC	CASSSLKGQGILEQYF
TRBJ2-3	NA	once	TRBV29-1	TGCAGCGGCGGACCGACAGACTCCACAGATACGCAGTATTTT	CSGGPTDSTDTQYF
TRBJ1-1	TRBD1	few	TRBV2	TGTGCCAGCAGTGACAGACAGGGGGGCACTGAAGCTTTCTTT	CASSDRQGGTEAFF
TRBJ2-3	NA	NA	TRBV12-3/TRBV12-4	TGTGCCAGTGCAACCGGGACATCTTCAACAGATACGCAGTATTTT	CASATGTSSTDTQYF
TRBJ2-1	TRBD2	NA	TRBV25-1	TGTGCCAGCAGTGAGGCGGGAGGGTTTGTGAATGAGCAGTTCTTC	CASSEAGGFVNEQFF
TRBJ2-2	NA	many	TRBV29-1	TGCAGCGTACGAGAAGGGACCGGGGAGCTGTTTTTT	CSVREGTGELFF
TRBJ2-3	TRBD2	NA	TRBV20-1	TGCAGTGCTAGGCTAGGGTGGACTAGCGGAAGCACAGATACGCAGTATTTT	CSARLGWTSGSTDTQYF
TRBJ2-2	TRBD2	many	TRBV25-1	TGTGCCAGCAGTGAATTGTGGCTAGCGGGAGACACCGGGGAGCTGTTTTTT	CASSELWLAGDTGELFF
TRBJ2-1	TRBD2	NA	TRBV29-1	TGCAGCGTTAAGCTAGCGGGGGCCGATGAGCAGTTCTTC	CSVKLAGADEQFF
TRBJ2-3	NA	NA	TRBV29-1	TGCAGCGTTGACTGGTCACCAGATACGCAGTATTTT	CSVDWSPDTQYF
TRBJ2-3	NA	NA	TRBV18	TGTGCCAGCTCACCAATGTTGGACACAGATACGCAGTATTTT	CASSPMLDTDTQYF
TRBJ2-5	NA	few	TRBV28	TGTGCCAGCAGTCCGCTAGGGACACCGCAAGAGACCCAGTACTTC	CASSPLGTPQETQYF
TRBJ2-7	NA	many	TRBV5-1	TGCGCCAGCAGCTTGTGGTCGAGCTACGAGCAGTACTTC	CASSLWSSYEQYF
TRBJ1-2	NA	many	TRBV29-1	TGCAGCGTTAAAGACAGGAGGATCTATGGCTACACCTTC	CSVKDRRIYGYTF
TRBJ1-1	NA	NA	TRBV5-1	TGCGCCAGCAGCTTGTCAAGGGGAGTGAACACTGAAGCTTTCTTT	CASSLSRGVNTEAFF